This T cell receptor (beta chain) was observed in a study of blood T cell repertoires in COVID-19. Study as a whole: Donors in the United States, Italy and Spain gave samples during acute or convalescent COVID-19. Sample material is recorded as cDNA or gDNA derived from T cells, B-cell-depleted T cells, or PBMCs.

Germline loops: CDR1 LGHNT, CDR2 FRNRAP. This CDR3 is 12 amino acids long. V was cut by 6 bases and J by 6 bases, with 11 bases left in between. The cohort comprised adults aged about 18 to 90 years residing in about two dozen US areas. Authors' data handling: Estimation of nucleated cell counts relied on the amplification of reference gene primers. Clones were sequenced by immunoSEQ multiplex PCR, and TCRdb holds only the in-frame ones, with some missing. Clonal size and the V and J genes are those of that table, whereas D and trimming came from the DNA. This sample has about 310,000 clones, with 90% found just once.

Sequences were obtained from PBMCs or T cells enriched from blood (not recorded which). The clonotype was recovered from a woman under 30 with acute COVID-19. This sequence joins TRBV12-5 and TRBJ1-1; D might be TRBD1 (6 bases). CDR3: CASGSGAAEAFF. The CDR3 DNA sequence: TGTGCTAGTGGGTCAGGGGCGGCTGAAGCTTTCTTT.